A selection of T cell receptor beta chains follows, all from one sample in a study of Tregs in tolerant kidney transplant recipients. Repertoires were generated with immunoSEQ multiplex PCR, while TCRdb's copy carries only in-frame clones and drops some. Altogether 60,000 to 75,000 clones are present, approximately 85% being singletons, with the ten largest covering approximately 2.3%. Sequencing was performed on Tregs from blood, taken before the transplant. Receptor source: a human donor who received a combined kidney and bone marrow transplant. Both conserved end residues are part of each CDR3. D genes are given only for firm matches. Clone size appears in some rows only: once, few, many, or a class for an expanded clone.

.	TRBD2	TRBV6-6	TRBJ2-1	CASCPSGGAIHEQFF	TGTGCCAGCTGCCCTAGCGGGGGGGCTATCCATGAGCAGTTCTTC
few	TRBD1	TRBV5-4	TRBJ1-1	CASSPGQMTGAFF	TGTGCCAGCAGCCCGGGACAGATGACTGGAGCTTTCTTT
.	.	TRBV5-6	TRBJ2-7	CASSPFQMVLGYRSYEQYF	TGTGCCAGCAGCCCCTTCCAGATGGTTCTGGGATATCGTTCCTACGAGCAGTACTTC
.	TRBD1	TRBV4-1	TRBJ2-1	CASSQFRTGLSSYNEQFF	TGCGCCAGCAGCCAATTTCGGACAGGGCTTAGCTCCTACAATGAGCAGTTCTTC
.	TRBD1	TRBV18	TRBJ1-2	CASSPPGQTNYGYTF	TGTGCCAGCTCACCCCCGGGACAGACTAACTATGGCTACACCTTC
once	.	TRBV7-9	TRBJ1-2	CASSSGRKTIPYGYTF	TGTGCCAGCAGCTCCGGCCGGAAGACCATACCTTATGGCTACACCTTC
.	.	TRBV28	TRBJ2-3	CASSLLVEGFDTDTQYF	TGTGCCAGCAGTTTATTAGTAGAAGGGTTTGACACAGATACGCAGTATTTT
.	.	TRBV19	TRBJ2-5	CASSIPSRDTQETQYF	TGTGCCAGTAGTATCCCATCCCGGGACACCCAAGAGACCCAGTACTTC
.	.	TRBV19	TRBJ1-1	CASRGTPGTEAFF	TGTGCCAGTAGGGGGACACCGGGAACTGAAGCTTTCTTT
.	TRBD1	TRBV6-1	TRBJ2-1	CASSVLGQGAGRFF	TGTGCCAGCAGTGTTTTGGGACAGGGGGCTGGCAGGTTCTTC
.	TRBD2	TRBV11-3	TRBJ2-5	CASSMGAGGTKTQYF	TGTGCCAGCAGTATGGGAGCGGGGGGTACGAAGACCCAGTACTTC
.	.	TRBV11-2	TRBJ2-3	CASSLEGRAADTQYF	TGTGCCAGCAGCTTAGAGGGCAGGGCGGCAGATACGCAGTATTTT
.	TRBD2	TRBV12-5	TRBJ2-1	CASGALAGGQYNEQFF	TGTGCTAGTGGGGCTCTAGCGGGGGGCCAATACAATGAGCAGTTCTTC
once	.	TRBV18	TRBJ2-7	CASSPRAGYEQYF	TGTGCCAGCTCACCGCGGGCGGGGTACGAGCAGTACTTC
.	.	TRBV19	TRBJ2-1	CASSITGEGDEQFF	TGTGCCAGTAGTATCACCGGGGAGGGGGATGAGCAGTTCTTC
.	.	TRBV5-1	TRBJ1-2	CAPVPGGRIYGYTF	TGCGCCCCCGTACCGGGCGGGAGGATCTATGGCTACACCTTC
once	.	TRBV6-1	TRBJ2-1	CASSVGSSSYNEQFF	TGTGCCAGCAGTGTCGGCAGTAGCTCCTACAATGAGCAGTTCTTC
medium-sized	.	TRBV21-1	TRBJ2-7	CASIGQGASYEQYF	TGTGCCAGCATTGGACAGGGGGCATCCTACGAGCAGTACTTC
.	TRBD1	TRBV5-1	TRBJ1-2	CATDSTTGGGYTF	TGCGCCACCGACTCAACGACAGGGGGTGGCTACACCTTC
.	.	TRBV28	TRBJ2-7	CASSPNIDDYEQYF	TGTGCCAGCAGCCCTAACATAGACGACTACGAGCAGTACTTC
.	.	TRBV19	TRBJ1-2	CASSTSRSQYYGYTF	TGTGCCAGTAGTACCTCCCGATCACAGTACTATGGCTACACCTTC
.	.	TRBV4-3	TRBJ1-4	CASSLLGSKNEKLFF	TGCGCCAGCAGCCTGTTGGGAAGTAAGAATGAAAAACTGTTTTTT
.	.	TRBV28	TRBJ2-5	CATSTGRGFGETQYF	TGTGCCACCTCGACAGGGAGGGGTTTCGGAGAGACCCAGTACTTC
once	TRBD2	TRBV9	TRBJ2-1	CASSPSRRASGSYNEQFF	TGTGCCAGCAGCCCCAGTCGGAGGGCTAGCGGGAGCTACAATGAGCAGTTCTTC
few	.	TRBV5-1	TRBJ2-1	CASSLDRPFSYNEQFF	TGCGCCAGCAGCTTGGACAGGCCTTTTTCCTACAATGAGCAGTTCTTC
.	.	TRBV28	TRBJ2-3	CASSFSGQGDTQYF	TGTGCCAGCAGTTTTAGCGGTCAGGGAGATACGCAGTATTTT
.	TRBD1	TRBV5-6	TRBJ1-1	CASSLGTGTLMNTEAFF	TGTGCCAGCAGCTTGGGGACAGGGACCCTGATGAACACTGAAGCTTTCTTT
.	TRBD2	TRBV10-1	TRBJ2-7	CASSPGTSGAYEQYF	TGCGCCAGCAGTCCCGGGACTAGCGGAGCCTACGAGCAGTACTTC
.	TRBD2	TRBV10-3	TRBJ2-7	CAISDWLAGVPREQYF	TGTGCCATCAGTGACTGGCTAGCGGGAGTCCCCCGGGAGCAGTACTTC
few	.	TRBV6-6	TRBJ1-5	CASTPRASNQPQHF	TGTGCCAGCACCCCTAGGGCAAGCAATCAGCCCCAGCATTTT
.	.	TRBV4-1	TRBJ2-7	CASSQTRGAYEQYF	TGCGCCAGCAGCCAGACCAGGGGGGCCTACGAGCAGTACTTC
.	.	TRBV28	TRBJ2-7	CASSPGTALSYEQYF	TGTGCCAGCAGTCCCGGGACGGCCCTCTCCTACGAGCAGTACTTC
.	.	TRBV27	TRBJ1-4	CASSDRGATNEKLFF	TGTGCCAGCAGCGATAGGGGGGCCACTAATGAAAAACTGTTTTTT
.	TRBD1	TRBV4-2	TRBJ2-7	CASSQDSEKQGIYEQYF	TGTGCCAGCAGCCAAGATAGCGAGAAACAGGGGATCTACGAGCAGTACTTC
once	.	TRBV14	TRBJ2-3	CASSPMAGRSDTQYF	TGTGCCAGCAGCCCTATGGCGGGGAGGTCAGATACGCAGTATTTT
.	.	TRBV10-2	TRBJ2-7	CASSESQGLWQYF	TGCGCCAGCAGTGAGTCCCAGGGTCTGTGGCAGTACTTC
.	.	TRBV28	TRBJ1-1	CASSLYGTEAFF	TGTGCCAGCAGTTTATACGGCACTGAAGCTTTCTTT
.	.	TRBV5-1	TRBJ2-7	CASSPGHSSSYEQYF	TGCGCCAGCAGCCCGGGACACTCGAGCTCCTACGAGCAGTACTTC
.	.	TRBV7-8	TRBJ1-5	CASSAPGLLLDQLQHF	TGTGCCAGCAGCGCCCCGGGACTTCTGTTGGATCAGCTCCAGCATTTT
.	TRBD1	TRBV19	TRBJ1-1	CASSPLTGGLNTEAFF	TGTGCCAGTAGTCCCTTGACAGGGGGCTTGAACACTGAAGCTTTCTTT
.	.	TRBV10-3	TRBJ2-1	CAISEITQYNEQFF	TGTGCCATCAGTGAGATTACCCAGTACAATGAGCAGTTCTTC
.	.	TRBV7-9	TRBJ2-5	CASSRGLAETQYF	TGTGCCAGCAGTCGTGGACTCGCGGAGACCCAGTACTTC
.	.	TRBV7-9	TRBJ1-1	CASSLGVDVANTEAFF	TGTGCCAGCAGCTTAGGGGTGGATGTTGCGAACACTGAAGCTTTCTTT
.	.	TRBV19	TRBJ1-1	CASSIDPGGGEAFF	TGTGCCAGTAGTATAGATCCCGGGGGGGGTGAAGCTTTCTTT
.	TRBD1	TRBV7-2	TRBJ2-7	CASSITGVRPSRVSYEQYF	TGTGCCAGCAGCATTACAGGGGTCCGGCCGTCGCGAGTTTCCTACGAGCAGTACTTC
.	.	TRBV9	TRBJ2-1	CASSVAGVRGYNEQFF	TGTGCCAGCAGCGTAGCTGGTGTTAGGGGGTACAATGAGCAGTTCTTC
.	TRBD1	TRBV27	TRBJ2-7	CASSWTGGSYEQYF	TGTGCCAGCTCTTGGACAGGGGGGTCCTACGAGCAGTACTTC
once	TRBD1	TRBV27	TRBJ2-2	CASQRGGNTGELFF	TGTGCCAGCCAAAGAGGGGGCAACACCGGGGAGCTGTTTTTT
.	TRBD1	TRBV10-3	TRBJ2-2	CAVSPTGATNTGELFF	TGTGCCGTCAGTCCTACAGGGGCTACGAACACCGGGGAGCTGTTTTTT
few	TRBD2	TRBV27	TRBJ2-1	CASSWAGTSGNEQFF	TGTGCCAGCAGTTGGGCCGGGACTAGCGGCAATGAGCAGTTCTTC
.	.	TRBV10-3	TRBJ2-5	CAEGMDGRETQYF	TGTGCCGAAGGTATGGACGGAAGAGAGACCCAGTACTTC